Listed below are T cell receptor beta chains from one sample, sequenced in a study of OX40 agonist ivuxolimab in advanced cancers. Produced via immunoSEQ multiplex PCR; TCRdb's table is partial and in-frame only. The sample consists of roughly 20,000 clones, 70% to 90% of them appearing once. Sequences were derived from CD4+ or CD8+ T cells sorted from blood, sampled in a trial of the OX40 agonist ivuxolimab. Receptor source: an adult with an advanced solid tumor such as melanoma, head and neck, liver or kidney cancer. Both conserved end residues are part of each CDR3. D genes are given only for firm matches. Size tells how often a clone was seen (once, few, many) or the class of an expanded clone, and some rows leave it out.

J: TRBJ1-2
D: .
size: .
V: TRBV7-9
CDR3: CASSLPGGTGENYGYTF
DNA: TGTGCCAGCAGCTTACCGGGGGGAACGGGTGAAAACTATGGCTACACCTTC

J: TRBJ1-4
D: TRBD1
size: .
V: TRBV15
CDR3: CATSRGQGENEKLFF
DNA: TGTGCCACCAGCAGAGGTCAGGGGGAAAATGAAAAACTGTTTTTT

J: TRBJ2-1
D: .
size: once
V: TRBV7-9
CDR3: CASSNSPSDEQFF
DNA: TGTGCCAGCAGCAACTCTCCTTCCGATGAGCAGTTCTTC

J: TRBJ2-5
D: TRBD2
size: .
V: TRBV7-2
CDR3: CASSFPGGQETQYF
DNA: TGTGCCAGCAGCTTTCCGGGGGGGCAAGAGACCCAGTACTTC

J: TRBJ2-7
D: TRBD1
size: .
V: TRBV29-1
CDR3: CSVGAWGQGFYEQYF
DNA: TGCAGCGTGGGGGCATGGGGACAGGGATTTTACGAGCAGTACTTC

J: TRBJ2-7
D: .
size: .
V: TRBV7-6
CDR3: CASSLAGWQAEQYF
DNA: TGTGCCAGCAGCTTAGCGGGTTGGCAGGCTGAGCAGTACTTC

J: TRBJ1-1
D: .
size: .
V: TRBV25-1
CDR3: CASSEFNMGGEAFF
DNA: TGTGCCAGCAGTGAATTTAACATGGGGGGAGAAGCTTTCTTT

J: TRBJ2-5
D: .
size: once
V: TRBV11-2
CDR3: CASSSPDREQETQYF
DNA: TGTGCCAGCAGCTCCCCCGACAGAGAGCAAGAGACCCAGTACTTC

J: TRBJ2-5
D: .
size: .
V: TRBV13
CDR3: CASTPRGSFGTQYF
DNA: TGTGCCAGCACCCCTCGGGGTAGCTTTGGGACCCAGTACTTC

J: TRBJ2-1
D: .
size: .
V: TRBV2
CDR3: CASRENPIGNEQFF
DNA: TGTGCCAGCAGGGAGAACCCGATAGGAAATGAGCAGTTCTTC

J: TRBJ2-7
D: .
size: .
V: TRBV28
CDR3: CAARGVGSYEQYF
DNA: TGTGCCGCCAGGGGGGTTGGTTCCTACGAGCAGTACTTC

J: TRBJ2-7
D: .
size: once
V: TRBV6-5
CDR3: CASSPGTPYEQYF
DNA: TGTGCCAGCAGTCCCGGGACCCCCTACGAGCAGTACTTC

J: TRBJ2-3
D: .
size: .
V: TRBV4-1
CDR3: CASSQDQAEGDTQYF
DNA: TGCGCCAGCAGCCAAGATCAAGCGGAAGGAGATACGCAGTATTTT

J: TRBJ2-7
D: TRBD1
size: .
V: TRBV28
CDR3: CASEGTGGSNEQYF
DNA: TGTGCCAGCGAGGGGACAGGGGGAAGCAACGAGCAGTACTTC

J: TRBJ2-1
D: .
size: .
V: TRBV11-2
CDR3: CASSLGVNEQFF
DNA: TGTGCCAGCAGCTTAGGGGTCAATGAGCAGTTCTTC

J: TRBJ2-5
D: .
size: once
V: TRBV27
CDR3: CASSAYYSEGWETQYF
DNA: TGTGCCAGCAGTGCCTACTATTCGGAGGGCTGGGAGACCCAGTACTTC

J: TRBJ1-2
D: TRBD1
size: .
V: TRBV6-5
CDR3: CASSYQGGKGYTF
DNA: TGTGCCAGCAGTTATCAAGGGGGCAAGGGCTACACCTTC